The 26 T cell receptor beta chains below all came from one sample that was sequenced in a study of cytotoxic CD8 clonotypes in ibrutinib-treated CLL. Some clones are missing from TCRdb's copy, which holds only in-frame ones; the method was immunoSEQ multiplex PCR. The repertoire holds approximately 330,000 clones, roughly 80% seen once, with 5.5% to 8% in the top ten. The sample here was PBMCs, taken before ibrutinib treatment. The receptor set was obtained from a human donor with chronic lymphocytic leukemia.

This chain uses TRBV14 with TRBJ2-1, with D possibly being TRBD1 (5 bases). V dropped 2 bases and J dropped 5 bases, with 13 bases sitting between them. The CDR3 loop spans 15 amino acids. CDR1 is SGHDN and CDR2 is FVKESK in the germline V gene. CDR3 DNA sequence: TGTGCCAGCAGCCAAATATCCAGGGTTGACAATGAGCAGTTCTTC. Translating gives CASSQISRVDNEQFF. The entire variable domain, with the rest obtained from reference TRBV14 and TRBJ2-1, is as follows: EAGVTQFPSHSVIEKGQTVTLRCDPISGHDNLYWYRRVMGKEIKFLLHFVKESKQDESGMPNNRFLAERTGGTYSTLKVQPAELEDSGVYFCASSQISRVDNEQFFGPGTRLTVL.

V gene TRBV15 combines with J gene TRBJ2-7; 9 bases are a match to TRBD2. V lost 0 bases, J lost 5 bases, and 8 bases stayed unmatched. The CDR3 is 16 amino acids. From germline, CDR1 is LNHNV and CDR2 YYDKDF (reference sequence). The CDR3 region is CATSRDRAAGGDEQYF. In nucleotides, the CDR3 is TGTGCCACCAGCAGAGATCGTGCAGCGGGAGGAGACGAGCAGTACTTC.

The chain employs TRBV6-1 and TRBJ1-2; 7 positions match TRBD1. The V gene's germline CDR1 is MNHNS and CDR2 SASEGT. The CDR3 consists of 13 residues. The trim removed 3 bases at V and 6 bases at J, leaving 4 bases unmatched. The CDR3 bases are TGTGCCAGCAGTGAGAGGACAGGCGATGGCTACACCTTC. Protein: CASSERTGDGYTF.

The V and J genes are TRBV11-2 and TRBJ2-1; D unclear. This CDR3 is built from 15 residues. CDR1 and CDR2 from the germline V gene are SGHAT and FQNNGV. V was pared by 3 bases and J by 3 bases, with 12 bases between. This CDR3 reads CASSFRRSNYNEQFF. The CDR3 DNA follows: TGTGCCAGCAGCTTTAGACGTAGCAACTACAATGAGCAGTTCTTC.

The CDR3 nucleotides are TGTGCCAGCAGCTTAGGACTAGCGGGGGTTTTCAGCTCCTACAATGAGCAGTTCTTC. This gives the protein CASSLGLAGVFSSYNEQFF. The V gene is TRBV5-4, the J gene TRBJ2-1; TRBD2 matches 13 bases. Germline CDR1 is SGHNT and CDR2 is YYREEE (reference sequence). The junction had 8 bases not matched to a gene; V was cut back by 2 bases and J by 0 bases. CDR3 length: 19 amino acids.

The V call is TRBV6-5, the J call TRBJ2-1; 11 bases are shared with TRBD1. Trimming took 10 bases from V and 10 from J; bases not matched to a gene: 15. CDR3 length: 15 amino acids. Germline V gene data show CDR1 as MNHEY and CDR2 as SVGAGI. This chain's CDR3 is CATRAPGTGGREQFF. The CDR3 region has the DNA TGTGCCACAAGGGCCCCCGGGACAGGGGGTCGAGAGCAGTTCTTC.

On this clone: The identical CDR3 is also encoded by other nucleotide sequences in the sample. The chain has TRBV18 and TRBJ2-7; possible D gene TRBD2, 6 bases. Per the germline V gene, CDR1 is KGHSH and CDR2 is LQKENI. CDR3 length: 13 amino acids. V was pared by 3 bases and J by 0 bases, with 6 bases between. In nucleotides, the CDR3 is TGTGCCAGCTCACCTAGCGGCTCCTACGAGCAGTACTTC. This encodes CASSPSGSYEQYF.

V and J are TRBV27 and TRBJ1-5, with D possibly matching TRBD1 (6 bases). Germline assignment: CDR1 MNHEY and CDR2 SMNVEV (reference sequence). CDR3 length: 15 amino acids. V was pared by 3 bases and J by 1 base, with 10 bases between. CDR3 DNA: TGTGCCAGCAGTTTTTCAGGACAGAGCAATCAGCCCCAGCATTTT. It specifies CASSFSGQSNQPQHF.

This chain joins TRBV29-1 and TRBJ2-2; D gene uncertain. The germline CDR1 and CDR2 sequences are SQVTM and ANQGSEA. The CDR3 runs 16 residues. Trimming removed 4 bases from V and 0 bases from J, with 15 bases in between. CDR3 DNA: TGCAGCGTTGTATATGTGGAACAAGCGAACACCGGGGAGCTGTTTTTT. It encodes CSVVYVEQANTGELFF.

V usage is TRBV27 and J usage is TRBJ2-3; 12 bases are shared with TRBD2. The CDR3 contains 17 residues. Germline values: CDR1 MNHEY, CDR2 SMNVEV (reference sequence). Unmatched junction bases numbered 10, after V lost 4 bases and J lost 5 bases. The CDR3 loop is CASSSRTSGKGRDTQYF. CDR3 DNA: TGTGCCAGCAGTTCGCGGACTAGCGGGAAGGGGCGAGATACGCAGTATTTT.

The rearrangement links TRBV15 to TRBJ2-5; D gene uncertain. CDR3 length: 13 residues. V was trimmed by 0 bases and J by 0 bases, leaving 2 bases between them. Germline V CDR1 and CDR2: LNHNV, YYDKDF (reference sequence). This chain's CDR3 is CATSRDYQETQYF. The DNA for the CDR3 is TGTGCCACCAGCAGAGACTACCAAGAGACCCAGTACTTC.

The J gene is TRBJ2-1, the V gene TRBV27; TRBD1 might be the D (6 bases). V lost 5 bases, J lost 10 bases, and 24 bases lay in between. The CDR3 spans 16 residues. Per the germline V gene, CDR1 is MNHEY and CDR2 is SMNVEV (reference sequence). CDR3 in amino acids: CASSPLDRTRTFEQFF. DNA for the CDR3: TGTGCCAGCAGTCCCCTGGACAGAACGCGTACATTCGAGCAGTTCTTC.

The chain employs TRBV4-3 and TRBJ1-1; D is unclear. Germline V gene lookup returns CDR1 LGHNA and CDR2 YSLEER. V was cut by 0 bases and J by 0 bases, with 8 bases left in between. The CDR3 contains 15 residues. CDR3 bases: TGCGCCAGCAGCCAAGATAGAAACTTGAACACTGAAGCTTTCTTT. Protein: CASSQDRNLNTEAFF.

The chain has TRBV28 and TRBJ1-1; unclear D gene. The CDR3 has 13 amino acids. The V end lost 9 bases, the J end lost 1 base, and 12 bases lay between the germline ends. Germline CDR1 and CDR2: MDHEN and SYDVKM. CDR3 residues: CASKPVWNTEAFF. The CDR3 DNA reads TGTGCCAGTAAACCGGTTTGGAACACTGAAGCTTTCTTT.

The chain carries TRBV9 and TRBJ2-7; TRBD2 is a possible D gene (6 bases). Trimming left V 4 bases short and J 2 bases short, with 16 bases between. Germline V CDR1 and CDR2: SGDLS, YYNGEE. There are 15 residues in the CDR3. The CDR3 reads CASSPQRTGAYEQYF. The CDR3 bases are TGTGCCAGCAGCCCGCAGCGGACGGGGGCCTACGAGCAGTACTTC.

This sequence joins TRBV6-6 and TRBJ1-2; no clear D. The germline V gene encodes CDR1 MNHNY and CDR2 SVGAGI (reference sequence). This CDR3 region has 14 residues. Trimming cost V 7 bases and J 6 bases, with 18 bases left between them. CDR3 coding DNA: TGTGCCAGCACCTTATTCGATTGGAGTAATGGCTACACCTTC. This gives the protein CASTLFDWSNGYTF.

The gene calls are TRBV19 and TRBJ2-7; D is uncertain. Trimming removed 4 bases at V and 0 bases at J, with 7 bases between. This CDR3 region has 13 residues. Germline V gives CDR1 LNHDA, CDR2 SQIVND (reference sequence). The CDR3 sequence: CASSTTASYEQYF. The DNA of the CDR3 is TGTGCCAGTAGTACCACCGCCTCCTACGAGCAGTACTTC.

The rearrangement joins TRBV7-2 to TRBJ1-4, with D unclear. V gave up 5 bases and J gave up 5 bases, with 12 bases separating them. CDR3 length: 14 amino acids. Per germline, CDR1 SGHTA and CDR2 FQGNSA. CDR3 DNA: TGTGCCAGCAGCCTCGACCGGGCCAATGAAAAACTGTTTTTT. This encodes CASSLDRANEKLFF. Filled out from reference TRBV7-2 and TRBJ1-4, the complete variable domain reads GAGVSQSPSNKVTEKGKDVELRCDPISGHTALYWYRQSLGQGLEFLIYFQGNSAPDKSGLPSDRFSAERTGGSVSTLTIQRTQQEDSAVYLCASSLDRANEKLFFGSGTQLSVL.

The V gene is TRBV28, the J gene TRBJ2-1; 8 bases match TRBD2. V lost 5 bases and J lost 0; bases outside the gene matches: 6. The germline gives CDR1 MDHEN, CDR2 SYDVKM. The CDR3 runs to 16 residues. CDR3 coding DNA: TGTGCCAGCAGTCCAGCCGGGACTAGCTCCTACAATGAGCAGTTCTTC. It is translated as CASSPAGTSSYNEQFF.

This clone was counted between two and nine times. As DNA, the CDR3 is TGTGCCAGCAGGTCGACAGGGAGTAGCCAAGAGACCCAGTACTTC. Amino acid sequence: CASRSTGSSQETQYF. V and J are TRBV6-5 and TRBJ2-5; 7 bases are a match to TRBD1. Germline loops: CDR1 MNHEY, CDR2 SVGAGI. V gave up 6 bases and J gave up 1 base; unmatched junction bases: 8. The CDR3 runs 15 residues.

This sequence joins TRBV2 and TRBJ2-1, with D hard to call. The V end lost 6 bases, the J end lost 5 bases, and 20 bases lay between the germline ends. The CDR3 length is 16 residues. Germline loops: CDR1 SNHLY, CDR2 FYNNEI. Written as DNA, the CDR3 is TGTGCCAGCAGGACTTTAGGGTCAATTGTCCACAATGAGCAGTTCTTC. It yields the protein CASRTLGSIVHNEQFF.

The V call is TRBV5-1, the J call TRBJ2-5; the D call may be TRBD1 or TRBD2 (5 bases each). CDR1 is SGHRS, CDR2 YFSETQ, per germline. The CDR3 totals 15 residues. V dropped 4 bases and J dropped 3 bases, with 16 bases sitting between them. In DNA, the CDR3 is TGCGCCAGCAGCGTAGGACCAGGGACGGAAGAGACCCAGTACTTC. Protein sequence: CASSVGPGTEETQYF.

The rearrangement uses TRBV27 and TRBJ2-7; 9 positions match TRBD2. Trimming cost V 3 bases and J 2 bases; bases outside gene matches: 2. The CDR3 covers 14 residues. CDR1 is MNHEY, CDR2 SMNVEV, per germline (reference sequence). CDR3 nucleotide sequence: TGTGCCAGCAGTTTTCGCGGGAGGGCCTACGAGCAGTACTTC. This gives the protein CASSFRGRAYEQYF.

J is TRBJ1-1 and V is TRBV5-4, with a tentative D call TRBD1 (5 bases). V lost 3 bases and J lost 1, with 13 bases in between. Germline V gives CDR1 SGHNT, CDR2 YYREEE (reference sequence). The CDR3 contains 15 residues. CDR3 protein: CASSWKTVGNTEAFF. CDR3 DNA: TGTGCCAGCAGCTGGAAGACAGTGGGGAACACTGAAGCTTTCTTT.

In its sample, this clone was seen a few times. The gene calls are TRBV6-1 and TRBJ1-5; the match to TRBD1 covers 7 bases. The V gene's germline CDR1 is MNHNS and CDR2 SASEGT. The CDR3 has 17 residues. J lost 3 bases, V lost 0 bases, and 8 bases had no gene match. The CDR3 loop reads CASSEAARTGNNQPQHF. The DNA for the CDR3 is TGTGCCAGCAGTGAAGCTGCTCGGACAGGTAACAATCAGCCCCAGCATTTT.

This chain connects TRBV30 to TRBJ2-7; D ambiguous. V was clipped by 5 bases and J by 8 bases, with 13 bases between them. In germline, CDR1 is GTSNPN, CDR2 SVGIG (reference sequence). The CDR3 sequence is 11 residues long. CDR3 in DNA: TGTGCCTGGCAATCAACTAATAAGCAGTACTTC. It translates to CAWQSTNKQYF.